Below, 26 T cell receptor beta chains from the same sample are listed, as sequenced in a study of blood T cell repertoires in COVID-19. Sequencing used immunoSEQ multiplex PCR; TCRdb keeps in-frame clones, though not all of them. This sample has some 320,000 clones, with 89% found just once. Input material: PBMCs or T cells enriched from blood (not recorded which). These receptors originate from a woman in her 50s who had been exposed to COVID-19.

V is TRBV9 and J is TRBJ1-2; D gene uncertain. The CDR3 length is 14 residues. The V gene's germline CDR1 is SGDLS and CDR2 YYNGEE. V shed 0 bases and J shed 4 bases, with 10 bases lying between them. CDR3 in DNA: TGTGCCAGCAGCGTAGGTCGGGTGACCTATGGCTACACCTTC. Its protein is CASSVGRVTYGYTF.

This rearrangement joins TRBV27 to TRBJ2-1; 7 bases match TRBD1. Losses at the gene ends were 2 bases for V and 7 bases for J; bases not matched to a gene: 8. Per the germline V gene, CDR1 is MNHEY and CDR2 is SMNVEV (reference sequence). The CDR3 loop spans 15 amino acids. The DNA of the CDR3 is TGTGCCAGCAGTTTAGGACAGGTAGCATGGAATGAGCAGTTCTTC. Its translation is CASSLGQVAWNEQFF.

The gene calls are TRBV28 and TRBJ1-6; 9 bases agree with TRBD1. This CDR3 is 19 amino acids long. The junction had 9 bases not matched to a gene; V was cut back by 3 bases and J by 0 bases. The germline V gene encodes CDR1 MDHEN and CDR2 SYDVKM. CDR3: CASSFIGTGSISYNSPLHF. The CDR3 DNA reads as TGTGCCAGCAGTTTCATCGGGACAGGGAGTATCTCCTATAATTCACCCCTCCACTTT.

The rearrangement links TRBV24-1 to TRBJ2-3; unclear D gene. This CDR3 is 14 amino acids long. The ends were cut back, 3 bases at V and 0 bases at J, with 6 bases in the middle. Germline V gene lookup returns CDR1 KGHDR and CDR2 SFDVKD. CDR3 sequence: CATSDPLSTDTQYF. The DNA of the CDR3 is TGTGCCACCAGTGATCCCCTCAGCACAGATACGCAGTATTTT.

This clone was seen more than once but under ten times. The genes are TRBV5-1 and TRBJ2-1; TRBD2 matches at 8 bases. CDR3 size: 14 residues. V lost 5 bases, J lost 7 bases, and 8 bases stayed unmatched. Germline-derived CDR1 and CDR2 are SGHRS and YFSETQ. The CDR3 region is CASSSAGVTNEQFF. The CDR3 region has the DNA TGCGCCAGCAGTTCAGCGGGGGTTACGAATGAGCAGTTCTTC.

This chain connects TRBV4-2 to TRBJ2-5; TRBD2 matches 13 bases. The CDR3 is 16 residues long. Germline V lookup: CDR1 LGHNA, CDR2 YNFKEQ. The J segment lost 2 bases and the V segment lost 2 bases, leaving 2 bases of the junction unmatched. CDR3 sequence reads: CASSQSGLAGQETQYF. CDR3 in DNA: TGTGCCAGCAGCCAATCGGGACTAGCGGGACAAGAGACCCAGTACTTC.

A remark on this clone: Mismatch with germline at one junction end may stem from a read error. The chain employs TRBV19 and TRBJ1-4, with D tentatively TRBD1 (6 bases). Germline CDR1 reads LNHDA; CDR2 reads SQIVND (reference sequence). This CDR3 region has 14 residues. The CDR3 loop reads CASSLDRSREKLFF. DNA for the CDR3: TGTGCCAGTAGTCTAGACAGGTCCCGGGAAAAACTGTTTTTT.

The chain links TRBV6-5 to TRBJ1-2, with 7 bases matching TRBD1. V was pared by 6 bases and J by 4 bases, with 2 bases of the junction left unmatched. The germline V gene has CDR1 MNHEY and CDR2 SVGAGI. The CDR3 extends over 12 amino acids. The CDR3 sequence: CASRDRPYGYTF. Written as DNA, the CDR3 is TGTGCCAGCAGGGACAGGCCCTATGGCTACACCTTC.

The chain is built from TRBV5-1 and TRBJ2-7; TRBD2 is a possible D gene (6 bases). V dropped 4 bases and J dropped 4 bases, with 12 bases sitting between them. Per the germline V gene, CDR1 is SGHRS and CDR2 is YFSETQ. The CDR3 runs to 13 residues. CDR3 loop: CASSTGVPYEQYF. CDR3 DNA sequence: TGCGCCAGCAGCACGGGAGTGCCTTACGAGCAGTACTTC.

The chain couples TRBV15 to TRBJ1-2; TRBD1 might be the D (5 bases). Trimming pared 0 bases from V and 4 bases from J, leaving 12 bases between. CDR3 length equals 15 residues. Looked up from germline, CDR1 is LNHNV and CDR2 is YYDKDF (reference sequence). The CDR3: CATSREGEGAYGYTF. The CDR3, as DNA: TGTGCCACCAGCAGAGAAGGGGAAGGGGCCTATGGCTACACCTTC.

This clone has more than one count but fewer than ten. The chain has TRBV27 and TRBJ1-5; D is possibly TRBD1 (6 bases). Trimming took off 5 bases at V and 6 bases at J, with 17 bases between the two ends. Germline lookup yields CDR1 MNHEY and CDR2 SMNVEV (reference sequence). This CDR3 has 15 amino acids. For the CDR3, the DNA is TGTGCCAGCAGTCCCTTACCCCAGGGGACTCAGCCCCAGCATTTT. Translation gives CASSPLPQGTQPQHF.

This sequence joins TRBV23-1 and TRBJ1-5; D is possibly TRBD1 (5 bases). TRBV23-1 qualifies as an ORF whose function is uncertain. The CDR3 has 15 residues. V was pared by 8 bases and J by 3 bases, with 17 bases between. The DNA of the CDR3 is TGCGCCAGCCAACTCAGGGTTTCCGCCAATCAGCCCCAGCATTTT. Protein: CASQLRVSANQPQHF.

The rearrangement links TRBV30 to TRBJ1-5; D remains unclear. The CDR3 contains 14 residues. Trimming shortened V by 0 bases and J by 4 bases, and 10 bases separated the two germline ends. Germline V lookup: CDR1 GTSNPN, CDR2 SVGIG (reference sequence). The CDR3: CAWSVLGGNQPQHF. CDR3 bases: TGTGCCTGGAGTGTACTGGGAGGTAATCAGCCCCAGCATTTT.

This rearrangement joins TRBV7-2 to TRBJ1-5; no reliable D call. Trimming removed 6 bases from V and 1 base from J, with 7 bases in between. The CDR3 extends over 13 amino acids. Germline CDR1 SGHTA, CDR2 FQGNSA. CDR3 sequence reads: CASSQQSNQPQHF. CDR3 DNA: TGTGCCAGCAGTCAACAGAGCAATCAGCCCCAGCATTTT.

This clone was seen a single time. The sample holds other DNA sequences that translate to the same CDR3. The chain has TRBV10-3 and TRBJ1-1; D not certain. V was clipped by 6 bases and J by 0 bases, with 8 bases between them. CDR1 is ENHRY and CDR2 is SYGVKD in the germline V gene. The CDR3 sequence is 13 residues long. Here the CDR3 DNA reads TGTGCCATCAGGGACTCCCTGAACACTGAAGCTTTCTTT. As protein: CAIRDSLNTEAFF.

The chain has TRBV5-1 and TRBJ1-1; D ambiguous. V gave up 4 bases and J gave up 1 base, with 14 bases separating them. Germline CDR1 reads SGHRS; CDR2 reads YFSETQ. The CDR3 is 15 residues long. The CDR3 spells CASSPRGDQNTEAFF. CDR3 DNA: TGCGCCAGCAGCCCCCGTGGAGACCAGAACACTGAAGCTTTCTTT.

The chain joins TRBV7-2 to TRBJ2-2, with a tentative D call TRBD2 (6 bases). Germline V gives CDR1 SGHTA, CDR2 FQGNSA. Trimming took 1 base from V and 2 from J, leaving 11 bases between them. The CDR3 is made up of 16 amino acids. The CDR3 loop is CASSLVGTQNTGELFF. The CDR3 nucleotides are TGTGCCAGCAGCTTAGTGGGGACTCAAAACACCGGGGAGCTGTTTTTT.

This chain connects TRBV5-6 to TRBJ2-1; 10 positions agree with TRBD2. Looked up from germline, CDR1 is SGHDT and CDR2 is YYEEEE. V was pared by 2 bases and J by 3 bases, with 11 bases of the junction left unmatched. The CDR3 is 18 residues long. The CDR3 DNA follows: TGTGCCAGCAGCTTAAGTTTCCGGGGACTAGCGCACTACAATGAGCAGTTCTTC. It is translated as CASSLSFRGLAHYNEQFF. The whole variable domain, filled in from reference TRBV5-6 and TRBJ2-1, reads DAGVTQSPTHLIKTRGQQVTLRCSPKSGHDTVSWYQQALGQGPQFIFQYYEEEERQRGNFPDRFSGHQFPNYSSELNVNALLLGDSALYLCASSLSFRGLAHYNEQFFGPGTRLTVL.

In this sample, this clone turned up a few times. The chain couples TRBV7-6 to TRBJ2-7; 8 nucleotides match TRBD1. V dropped 5 bases and J dropped 9; count of bases not matched to a gene: 6. This CDR3 is built from 12 residues. CDR1 and CDR2 from the germline V gene are SGHVS and FNYEAQ. The CDR3 sequence is CASSLNGQGQYF. As DNA, the CDR3 is TGTGCCAGCAGCCTCAACGGACAGGGGCAGTACTTC.

J is TRBJ2-4 and V is TRBV28, with TRBD2 matching over 7 bases. The CDR3 has 17 amino acids. The ends lost 3 bases at V and 7 bases at J; junction bases unmatched: 15. CDR1 and CDR2 (germline): MDHEN, SYDVKM. The CDR3 DNA reads TGTGCCAGCAGTTTGCCATCTCAAGGGGCCGGGGGGAACATTCAGTACTTC. As protein: CASSLPSQGAGGNIQYF.

CDR3 loop: CASSPTGPRNTGELFF. The CDR3 nucleotides are TGTGCCAGCTCGCCGACAGGGCCGAGGAACACCGGGGAGCTGTTTTTT. The rearrangement joins TRBV18 to TRBJ2-2, with 7 positions matching TRBD1. This CDR3 spans 16 amino acids. Germline V gene lookup returns CDR1 KGHSH and CDR2 LQKENI. Germline trimming cut 6 bases from V and 1 base from J; bases unmatched to any gene: 8.

V is TRBV2 and J is TRBJ1-1, with D possibly being TRBD1 (5 bases). The CDR3 contains 14 residues. CDR1 is SNHLY, CDR2 FYNNEI, per germline. Trimming removed 7 bases from V and 1 base from J, with 13 bases in between. The CDR3 reads CASNPGERNTEAFF. In nucleotides, the CDR3 is TGTGCCAGCAATCCGGGGGAAAGGAACACTGAAGCTTTCTTT.

V gene TRBV28 combines with J gene TRBJ1-2; D is uncertain. This CDR3 has 13 residues. From germline, CDR1 is MDHEN and CDR2 SYDVKM. Trimming removed 10 bases at V and 0 bases at J, with 12 bases between. The CDR3 here is CATKQLANYGYTF. CDR3 bases: TGTGCCACCAAACAGTTAGCTAACTATGGCTACACCTTC.

The chain combines TRBV30 with TRBJ1-4, with 11 bases matching TRBD1. Germline CDR1 is GTSNPN and CDR2 is SVGIG (reference sequence). CDR3 size: 16 residues. Trimming cost V 2 bases and J 5 bases; bases outside gene matches: 7. CDR3 DNA: TGTGCCTGGAGTAAGGGGACAGGGGGAAAAAATGAAAAACTGTTTTTT. It specifies CAWSKGTGGKNEKLFF. The whole variable domain, remainder taken from reference TRBV30 and TRBJ1-4, is SQTIHQWPATLVQPVGSPLSLECTVEGTSNPNLYWYRQAAGRGLQLLFYSVGIGQISSEVPQNLSASRPQDRQFILSSKKLLLSDSGFYLCAWSKGTGGKNEKLFFGSGTQLSVL.

The chain is built from TRBV3-1 (or the pseudogene TRBV3-2) and TRBJ2-3; D not resolved. CDR3 size: 13 residues. Germline assignment: CDR1 LGHDT and CDR2 YNNKEL (reference sequence). V was pared by 1 base and J by 6 bases, with 8 bases between. The CDR3 DNA follows: TGTGCCAGCAGCCAAGTCAATGGCGATACGCAGTATTTT. Translated, it gives CASSQVNGDTQYF.

The chain joins TRBV3-1 (or the pseudogene TRBV3-2) to TRBJ1-4; the D is unclear. Per germline, CDR1 LGHDT and CDR2 YNNKEL (reference sequence). CDR3 size: 16 residues. Trimming stripped 4 bases from V and 7 bases from J, with 19 bases between. CDR3: CASSRATSRISEKLFF. The CDR3 DNA reads TGTGCCAGCAGCCGTGCGACAAGTCGGATCAGTGAAAAACTGTTTTTT.